The 15 T cell receptor beta chains below were found in one sample sequenced in a study of lymphopenia after photon versus proton radiotherapy. Here immunoSEQ multiplex PCR was the method, and the copy in TCRdb shows in-frame clones only, minus some. The sample includes about 70,000 clones, over 70% of them seen just once. This specimen consisted of peripheral blood, obtained from a patient treated with proton-based radiotherapy. Receptors originate from an elderly man with esophageal cancer.

The CDR3: CASSLGDSRDTQYF. DNA for the CDR3: TGTGCCAGCAGTTTAGGCGACAGTCGGGATACGCAGTATTTT. The chain has TRBV27 and TRBJ2-3, with D possibly being TRBD1 (5 bases). Trimming removed 2 bases at V and 6 bases at J, with 12 bases between. CDR1 is MNHEY and CDR2 is SMNVEV in the germline V gene (reference sequence). The CDR3 sequence is 14 residues long.

V is TRBV5-1 and J is TRBJ2-1; D possibly uses TRBD1 or TRBD2 (5 bases each). Germline CDR1 SGHRS, CDR2 YFSETQ. CDR3 length: 15 residues. Deletions cut 4 bases from V and 5 bases from J, with 16 bases between. This CDR3 reads CASSLIRDQDNEQFF. In DNA form, the CDR3 reads TGCGCCAGCAGCCTAATCCGGGACCAAGACAATGAGCAGTTCTTC.

DNA of the CDR3: TGTGCCAGCAGTGAAGCGCGGATAGGGGGCTTGGGCTACACCTTC. The encoded protein is CASSEARIGGLGYTF. J is TRBJ1-2 and V is TRBV6-1; 7 nucleotides line up with TRBD1. In germline, CDR1 is MNHNS, CDR2 SASEGT. V shed 0 bases, J shed 8 bases, and the junction held 9 bases outside the gene matches. This CDR3 is 15 amino acids long.

With respect to this clone: Germline and junction disagree at one end, which may indicate a read error. The CDR3 spells CASTLEASGRGYEQFF. The CDR3 DNA reads as TGTGCCAGCACCTTAGAGGCTAGCGGGAGGGGCTATGAGCAGTTCTTC. The chain couples TRBV7-2 to TRBJ2-1; 12 bases agree with TRBD2. Germline CDR1 and CDR2: SGHTA and FQGNSA. The CDR3 consists of 16 residues.

This sequence joins TRBV29-1 and TRBJ2-3; 11 bases are a match to TRBD2. V gave up 6 bases and J gave up 4 bases; unmatched junction bases: 0. This CDR3 comprises 12 residues. The germline V gene has CDR1 SQVTM and CDR2 ANQGSEA. CDR3 sequence reads: CSVLAGADTQYF. The CDR3 region has the DNA TGCAGCGTACTAGCGGGGGCAGATACGCAGTATTTT.

V and J are TRBV11-2 and TRBJ2-5; D unclear. V dropped 1 base and J dropped 1 base, with 7 bases sitting between them. This CDR3 spans 14 amino acids. Germline V CDR1 and CDR2: SGHAT, FQNNGV. The CDR3 region is CASSLGRTQETQYF. The CDR3 coding sequence is TGTGCCAGCAGCTTAGGAAGGACCCAAGAGACCCAGTACTTC.

V and J are TRBV7-2 and TRBJ2-3, with D possibly being TRBD1 (5 bases). CDR1 and CDR2 from the germline V gene are SGHTA and FQGNSA. V lost 1 base and J lost 11, with 10 bases in between. CDR3 length: 12 residues. CDR3 sequence: CASSLDNRKQYF. The DNA of the CDR3 is TGTGCCAGCAGCTTAGATAACAGGAAGCAGTATTTT.

The V and J genes are TRBV4-1 and TRBJ2-7; D might be TRBD1 (6 bases). This CDR3 has 17 residues. Germline CDR1 MGHRA, CDR2 YSYEKL. Trimming pared 2 bases from V and 3 bases from J, leaving 20 bases between. Here the CDR3 DNA reads TGCGCCAGCAGCCAAACCCGACAGGAGACGAAAGACTACGAGCAGTACTTC. The encoded protein is CASSQTRQETKDYEQYF.

This rearrangement joins TRBV6-1 to TRBJ2-7; no definite D call. This CDR3 spans 12 amino acids. V lost 6 bases and J lost 3, with 9 bases in between. From germline, CDR1 is MNHNS and CDR2 SASEGT. CDR3 coding DNA: TGTGCCAGCAGGGGATTCGGCTACGAGCAGTACTTC. Its protein is CASRGFGYEQYF.

The chain has TRBV6-4 and TRBJ1-6, with 8 positions matching TRBD1. CDR1 is MRHNA and CDR2 is SNTAGT in the germline V gene. Trimming took 7 bases from V and 7 from J; bases not matched to a gene: 9. CDR3 length equals 15 residues. CDR3 amino acids: CASISDRAGNSPLHF. The CDR3 coding sequence is TGTGCCAGCATCTCGGACAGGGCGGGCAATTCACCCCTCCACTTT.

The chain recombines TRBV4-1 with TRBJ2-1; D possibly corresponds to TRBD2 (6 bases). Germline V CDR1 and CDR2: MGHRA, YSYEKL. The CDR3 contains 16 residues. Trimming took off 1 base at V and 5 bases at J, with 15 bases between the two ends. CDR3 DNA sequence: TGCGCCAGCAGCCAAGTCCGGGACTTATACCACAATGAGCAGTTCTTC. Residues: CASSQVRDLYHNEQFF.

The J gene is TRBJ2-2, the V gene TRBV7-8; the match to TRBD2 covers 9 bases. Germline V lookup: CDR1 SGHVS, CDR2 FQNEAQ. V trimming: 6 bases; J trimming: 7 bases; junction bases outside the gene matches: 15. The CDR3 runs to 17 residues. This CDR3 reads CASRSVRREGLDGELFF. The CDR3 DNA is TGTGCCAGCAGATCGGTTAGGCGGGAGGGCCTCGACGGGGAGCTGTTTTTT.

The J gene is TRBJ2-1, the V gene TRBV7-9; 9 bases are a match to TRBD2. V lost 5 bases, J lost 4 bases, and 6 bases stayed unmatched. Germline V gene lookup returns CDR1 SEHNR and CDR2 FQNEAQ (reference sequence). CDR3 length: 15 amino acids. CDR3 bases: TGTGCCAGCAGCCCCGGGACTAGCCCGTACAATGAGCAGTTCTTC. As protein: CASSPGTSPYNEQFF.

V usage is TRBV2 and J usage is TRBJ2-3, with D perhaps matching TRBD2 (5 bases). This CDR3 spans 15 amino acids. V gave up 6 bases and J gave up 5 bases, with 18 bases separating them. The germline CDR1 and CDR2 sequences are SNHLY and FYNNEI. In DNA, the CDR3 is TGTGCCAGCAGGAGGGTGGTACGGTTCCAAGATACGCAGTATTTT. This codes for CASRRVVRFQDTQYF. Full variable domain (outside the CDR3, taken from reference TRBV2 and TRBJ2-3): EPEVTQTPSHQVTQMGQEVILRCVPISNHLYFYWYRQILGQKVEFLVSFYNNEISEKSEIFDDQFSVERPDGSNFTLKIRSTKLEDSAMYFCASRRVVRFQDTQYFGPGTRLTVL.

This sequence joins TRBV10-1 and TRBJ2-7, with 9 nucleotides matching TRBD2. The trim removed 2 bases at V and 2 bases at J, leaving 4 bases unmatched. Germline CDR1 and CDR2: WNHNN and SYGVQD (reference sequence). This CDR3 has 15 residues. The CDR3 DNA reads as TGCGCCAGCAGTGAGAGCGGGAGGCCCCCCTACGAGCAGTACTTC. Its translation: CASSESGRPPYEQYF.